This T cell receptor (beta chain) appears in the sequencing data of a study of shared clonotypes between healthy human individuals. Study as a whole: Each donor had three CD4 naive, three CD4 memory, two CD8 naive and one CD8 memory plate. Notes on the study in general: A reduction in generation probabilities was seen for non-shared clonotypes relative to those shared by all four donors.

Naive CD8 cells lacked CD45RO and underwent positive selection for CCR7, leaving out terminally differentiated effector memory CD45RA+ cells. Donors were Caucasian adults residing in Nashville, Tennessee, USA. Every subset's genomic DNA went evenly onto several immunoSEQ plates. The method was immunoSEQ multiplex PCR; TCRdb's version includes in-frame clones alone and lacks a portion of them. Altogether about 2 million clones are present, 85% to 95% being singletons, with the ten largest covering roughly 1%. On this clone: Its antigen is currently unknown.

The specimen sequenced was naive CD8+ T cells sorted from blood. The origin of this receptor is a man younger than 35 in good health.

The chain's CDR3 is CASSYQGGEGSPLHF. For the CDR3, the DNA is TGTGCCAGCAGTTATCAGGGGGGAGAGGGGTCACCCCTCCACTTT. The V gene is TRBV6-6, the J gene TRBJ1-6, with 7 bases matching TRBD1. The CDR3 runs to 15 residues. J was trimmed by 10 bases and V by 3 bases; bases with no gene match: 9. CDR1 and CDR2 (germline): MNHNY, SVGAGI (reference sequence).